This T cell receptor (beta chain) was obtained from a study of neurological immune-mediated disorders. The sample holds many counts of this clonotype. Its specificity is not known. Synthesis of cDNA was carried out by template-switch 5'RACE. The reaction used 10-nucleotide random UMIs. In every sequencing run, more than 180 million TCR-beta sequences were generated from 15-18 subjects. MiXCR, applied by TCRdb to the 5' RACE reads, yields one record per CDR3 protein. The sample has roughly 39,000 distinct CDR3 sequences, almost 7.5% seen once; the top ten hold approximately 5.3%. The study, taken as a whole, reports: Multiple sclerosis was found to have the least TCR clonal expansion, below healthy controls, and HTLV-1-associated myelopathy the most.

CDR1 is SGHTA, CDR2 FQGNSA, per germline. The CDR3 totals 16 residues. After removal of 6 bases from V and 6 bases from J, the junction contained 17 bases not matched to a gene. Each sorted-subset library came from 800,000 to 1,000,000 CD4+ or CD8+ T cells. The sequenced sample was CD4+ T cells from blood. This clonotype was obtained from a man aged 45-60 years in good health. The chain uses TRBV7-2 and TRBJ2-7; 7 nucleotides match TRBD2. The CDR3 nucleotides read TGTGCCAGCAGTAAACTCCCATCGGGGGGAAGTCGCGAGCAGTACTTC. Translation gives CASSKLPSGGSREQYF.